This is a list of T cell receptor beta chains from one sample in a study of T cell repertoires in cytomegalovirus infection. TCRdb processed the reads anew with MiXCR; each CDR3 protein has one entry. Of about 740,000 distinct CDR3 sequences listed, 35% to 40% were seen once; the top ten hold 2.8%. Sequencing was carried out using PBMCs. The receptors here all came from a human donor in good health (CMV status not recorded). Some clones in this sample may be carry-over from other donors' samples. CDR3s include the opening cysteine and the closing phenylalanine or tryptophan. Clone size is not always given. Where it is, it says once, few, many or a class for expanded clones.

TRBV29-1	TRBJ2-7	few	CSVRTGSEQYF
TRBV27	TRBJ1-6	.	CASSLSTVYNSPLHF
TRBV12-3/TRBV12-4	TRBJ2-3	few	CASSWAPTDTQYF
TRBV20-1	TRBJ2-1	.	CSAGQDSSYNEQFF
TRBV5-1	TRBJ1-2	.	CASSLQGAEIYGYTF
TRBV14	TRBJ1-1	.	CASSQEGFWTEAFF
TRBV7-9	TRBJ2-1	once	CASSYWVSGISDEPFF
TRBV7-2	TRBJ2-7	.	CASSGQPGQAYEQYF
TRBV10-3	TRBJ1-3	.	CAIRAIDSGNTIYF
TRBV7-2	TRBJ1-4	many	CASSPRGQGSEKLFF
TRBV29-1	TRBJ1-2	.	CSVEDLRGGRYGYTF
TRBV19	TRBJ1-5	.	CASSIRPSHQPQHF
TRBV4-1	TRBJ2-2	.	CSSSQRDLNTGKLFF
TRBV28	TRBJ2-5	.	CASKVGAATQYF
TRBV6-2/TRBV6-3	TRBJ2-1	.	CASSYSGLAVPYNEQFF
TRBV28	TRBJ2-1	.	CASTPGTPGGYEQFF
TRBV6-2/TRBV6-3	TRBJ1-2	.	CASTLPLAYGYTF
TRBV20-1	TRBJ1-1	.	CSAMGQANTEAFF
TRBV19	TRBJ1-1	.	CANRGAGTVASEAFF
TRBV19	TRBJ1-2	.	CASSMTGDYGYTF
TRBV5-6	TRBJ1-6	.	CASSFAPGSNSPLHF
TRBV28	TRBJ2-5	.	CASSGHGAAEETQYF
TRBV19	TRBJ1-5	once	CASERGGNQPQHF